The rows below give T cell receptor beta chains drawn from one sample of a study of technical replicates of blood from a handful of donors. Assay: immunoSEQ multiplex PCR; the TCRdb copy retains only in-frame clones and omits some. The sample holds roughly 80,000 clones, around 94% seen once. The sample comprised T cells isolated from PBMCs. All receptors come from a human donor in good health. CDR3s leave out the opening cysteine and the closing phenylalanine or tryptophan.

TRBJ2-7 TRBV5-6 ASSPPVPSHSEQY
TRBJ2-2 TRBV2 ASSSSGRSAGELF
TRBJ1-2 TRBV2 ASSARGPSYGYT
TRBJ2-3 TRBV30 AWSADTQY
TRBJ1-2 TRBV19 ASSSQGGYGYT
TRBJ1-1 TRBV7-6 ASSLEGEMNTEAF
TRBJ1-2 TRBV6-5 ASSSGGTYGYT
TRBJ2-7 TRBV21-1 ASSVAGILYEQY
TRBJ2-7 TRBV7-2 ASSLRQGVSYEQY
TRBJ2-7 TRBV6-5 ASTRERSYEQY
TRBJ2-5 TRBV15 ATSRDMGAQETQY
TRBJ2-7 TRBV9 ASSVYWTSGRGEQY
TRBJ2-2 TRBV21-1 ASSKPVHRDTGELF
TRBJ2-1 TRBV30 AWTRLTNEQF
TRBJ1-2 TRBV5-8 ASSLASVIGYT
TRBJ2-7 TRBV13 ASSFRGISYEQY
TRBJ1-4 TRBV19 ASNRQGNSEKLF
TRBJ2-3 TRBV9 ASSVESGRPDTQY
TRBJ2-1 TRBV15 ATSHLPYNEQF
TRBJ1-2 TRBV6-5 ASSYTGGPGSYGYT
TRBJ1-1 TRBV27 ASSLGTGLSSEAF
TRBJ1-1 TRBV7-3 ASSLIGDSTEAF
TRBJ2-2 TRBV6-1 ASSVDSNTGELF
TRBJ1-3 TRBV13 ASSSRSGGGTPPHTIY
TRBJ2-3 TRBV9 ASSVGLGGDTQY
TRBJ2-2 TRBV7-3 ASSQTSGEELF
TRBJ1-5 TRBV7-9 ASSSPGGTQPQH